The 5 T cell receptor beta chains below all came from one sample that was sequenced in a study of T cells in Graves' hyperthyroidism and ophthalmopathy. From RNA transcripts, TCR beta CDR3 regions were amplified. The TCR CDR3 was amplified in a first-round RT-PCR using the HTBI primer set. TCRdb reprocessed the multiplex PCR reads with MiXCR, giving one entry per CDR3 protein. In the table there are roughly 710,000 distinct CDR3 sequences, 35% of which are singletons. Material for sequencing was blood. The receptors come from a woman in her thirties or forties with Graves' hyperthyroidism.

The chain has TRBV28 and TRBJ2-7; the match to TRBD2 covers 7 bases. This CDR3 region has 14 residues. The germline V gene encodes CDR1 MDHEN and CDR2 SYDVKM. With V trimmed by 7 bases and J by 4 bases, 10 bases remained unmatched. The CDR3, as DNA: TGTGCCAGCAAAGTCGGCGGGAGTAAGTACGAGCAGTACTTC. It is translated as CASKVGGSKYEQYF.

This clonotype was picked up many times. The chain employs TRBV10-2 and TRBJ2-7; the D gene is possibly TRBD2 (7 bases). Deletions cut 6 bases from V and 1 base from J, with 13 bases between. CDR3 size: 14 residues. Germline lookup yields CDR1 WSHSY and CDR2 SAAADI. CDR3 coding DNA: TGCGCCAGCAGAAGGGGGGGCAGATCCTACGAGCAGTACTTC. It codes for CASRRGGRSYEQYF.

This clonotype was counted ten times or more. This chain uses TRBV29-1 with TRBJ1-2; D gene uncertain. The CDR3 totals 11 residues. Trimming cost V 3 bases and J 5 bases, with 7 bases left between them. Germline CDR1 reads SQVTM; CDR2 reads ANQGSEA. In DNA form, the CDR3 reads TGCAGCGTTGATGTGGGGTATGGCTACACCTTC. Its translation is CSVDVGYGYTF.

The chain recombines TRBV5-1 with TRBJ2-2; TRBD2 aligns across 9 bases. The CDR3 runs to 16 residues. Germline V gene data show CDR1 as SGHRS and CDR2 as YFSETQ. J lost 2 bases, V lost 4 bases, and 6 bases had no gene match. CDR3: CASSQASGINTGELFF. CDR3 DNA: TGCGCCAGCAGCCAAGCTAGCGGGATAAACACCGGGGAGCTGTTTTTT.

This clonotype was seen just once. This chain connects TRBV10-3 to TRBJ1-4; D call uncertain. CDR1 ENHRY and CDR2 SYGVKD come from the germline V gene. The CDR3 is 17 residues long. Trimming cost V 10 bases and J 0 bases, with 21 bases left between them. The chain's CDR3 is CASSPTDSLPTNEKLFF. Here the CDR3 DNA reads TGTGCCAGCAGCCCCACTGACTCGTTACCAACTAATGAAAAACTGTTTTTT.